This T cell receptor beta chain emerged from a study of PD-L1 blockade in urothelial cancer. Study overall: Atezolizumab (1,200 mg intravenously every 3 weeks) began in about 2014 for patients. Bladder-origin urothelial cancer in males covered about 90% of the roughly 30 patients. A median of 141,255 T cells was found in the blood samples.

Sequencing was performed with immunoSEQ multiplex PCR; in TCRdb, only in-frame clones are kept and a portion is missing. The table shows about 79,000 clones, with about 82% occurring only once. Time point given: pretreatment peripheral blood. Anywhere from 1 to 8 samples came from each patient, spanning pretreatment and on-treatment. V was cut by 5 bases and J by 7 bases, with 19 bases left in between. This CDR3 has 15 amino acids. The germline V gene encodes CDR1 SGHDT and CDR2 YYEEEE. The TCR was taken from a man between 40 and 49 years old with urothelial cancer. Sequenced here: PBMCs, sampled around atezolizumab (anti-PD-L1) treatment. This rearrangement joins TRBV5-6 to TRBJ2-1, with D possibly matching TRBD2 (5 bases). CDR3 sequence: CASRRRLQSRNEQFF. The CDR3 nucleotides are TGTGCCAGCAGGCGTCGACTACAATCTAGGAATGAGCAGTTCTTC.